The clone carrying this T cell receptor beta chain was seen ten or more times. What it recognizes is unknown. The data are from a study of T cell repertoires in cytomegalovirus infection. About the study: Through public TCR beta signatures, both CMV infection and matching HLA type were indicated. Broader study findings: The cumulative frequency of public TCR beta families distinguished individuals who carried CMV together with the relevant HLA. It was HLA-C-restricted CMV-specific TCR beta clonotypes that dominated the response ex vivo.

Each CDR3 protein gets one entry after TCRdb re-called the reads with MiXCR. The sample holds 120,000 to 150,000 distinct CDR3 sequences, about 6.3% seen once. Material for sequencing was PBMCs. The origin of this receptor is a human donor in good health (CMV status not recorded). Some clones in this sample may be carry-over from other donors' samples.

The CDR3 protein is CASSFGTNSYEQYF. As DNA, the CDR3 is TGTGCCAGCAGCTTTGGGACAAACTCCTACGAGCAGTACTTC. This chain uses TRBV7-9 with TRBJ2-7; tentatively, D is TRBD1 (6 bases). The CDR3 covers 14 residues. Trimming shortened V by 3 bases and J by 0 bases, and 9 bases separated the two germline ends. The V gene's germline CDR1 is SEHNR and CDR2 FQNEAQ (reference sequence).